The clone carrying this T cell receptor beta chain has only one observation. Assay: immunoSEQ multiplex PCR; the TCRdb copy retains only in-frame clones and omits some. The data hold 140,000 or so clones, with 85% to 90% observed a single time. Per the germline V gene, CDR1 is LNHDA and CDR2 is SQIVND (reference sequence). The CDR3 is 14 residues long. V shed 5 bases, J shed 6 bases, and the junction held 7 bases outside the gene matches. This entry belongs to a study of blood T cell repertoires in COVID-19. Study-level information: Sources were T cells, B-cell-depleted T cells, or PBMCs; the material itself was cDNA or gDNA.

Clinical history as reported by participants underpinned cohort assignment. The sequencing input was PBMCs or T cells enriched from blood (not recorded which). This TCR was sampled from a man in his 60s who had recovered from COVID-19. V and J are TRBV19 and TRBJ2-1; 7 bases agree with TRBD2. DNA of the CDR3: TGTGCCAGTAGTCCCTTATGGGGGGGCAATGAGCAGTTCTTC. It codes for CASSPLWGGNEQFF.